Listed here are 27 T cell receptor beta chains from one sample, sequenced in a study of shared clonotypes between healthy human individuals. Libraries were prepared by immunoSEQ multiplex PCR; TCRdb keeps only in-frame clonotypes and omits some of them. The sample lists 740,000 or so clones; 73% were seen once. The material sequenced was memory CD4+ T cells sorted from blood. Indicated subset: CD45RA-negative fraction. All receptors derive from a woman aged 30 to 39 in good health.

In DNA form, the CDR3 reads TGTGCCAGCAGCTTTTCGGAGTCCTACGAGCAGTACTTC. Its protein is CASSFSESYEQYF. The chain links TRBV11-3 to TRBJ2-7; D gene ambiguous. CDR1 SGHNT and CDR2 YENEEA come from the germline V gene. V lost 3 bases to trimming and J lost 1 base, with 7 bases between them. The CDR3 contains 13 residues.

This clone appeared a few times. The CDR3 DNA reads TGCGCCAGCAGCTTGGGACAGGGTGGCCCAGATACGCAGTATTTT. It codes for CASSLGQGGPDTQYF. The J gene is TRBJ2-3, the V gene TRBV5-1; 7 positions match TRBD1. The germline CDR1 and CDR2 sequences are SGHRS and YFSETQ. The trim removed 0 bases at V and 4 bases at J, leaving 5 bases unmatched. The length of the CDR3 is 15 residues.

The chain is built from TRBV27 and TRBJ2-7, with a weak D call TRBD1 (5 bases). CDR1 is MNHEY and CDR2 is SMNVEV in the germline V gene (reference sequence). The V end lost 3 bases, the J end lost 5 bases, and 8 bases lay between the germline ends. The CDR3 contains 12 residues. This CDR3 is CASSFSGNEQYF. CDR3 bases: TGTGCCAGCAGTTTCTCAGGGAACGAGCAGTACTTC.

This clone is a singleton in its sample. The rearrangement links TRBV18 to TRBJ2-3; D ambiguous. Looked up from germline, CDR1 is KGHSH and CDR2 is LQKENI. The CDR3 has 14 residues. V was pared by 3 bases and J by 4 bases, with 11 bases between. CDR3 nucleotide sequence: TGTGCCAGCTCACCCCAGTCGGAAGCAGATACGCAGTATTTT. It is translated as CASSPQSEADTQYF.

The chain uses TRBV28 and TRBJ1-5; maybe TRBD1 (5 bases). The CDR3 covers 14 residues. V was pared by 8 bases and J by 4 bases, with 15 bases between. Germline CDR1 reads MDHEN; CDR2 reads SYDVKM. The CDR3 here is CASHPHGGNQPQHF. The CDR3 DNA follows: TGTGCCAGCCATCCCCATGGGGGGAATCAGCCCCAGCATTTT.

The CDR3 coding sequence is TGTGCCAGCAGCTTGGAGCTAGCGGACCCCACAGATACGCAGTATTTT. Translation: CASSLELADPTDTQYF. This chain links TRBV5-4 with TRBJ2-3; the match to TRBD2 covers 7 bases. The CDR3 has 16 residues. Germline assignment: CDR1 SGHNT and CDR2 YYREEE (reference sequence). J was trimmed by 2 bases and V by 0 bases; bases with no gene match: 6.

The chain uses TRBV4-2 and TRBJ2-7, with 9 positions matching TRBD2. V lost 3 bases to trimming and J lost 3 bases; unmatched junction nucleotides: 9. The CDR3 loop spans 16 amino acids. Germline V gene data show CDR1 as LGHNA and CDR2 as YNFKEQ. For the CDR3, the DNA is TGTGCCAGCAGCCAGTTACGGACTAGCGATATCTACGAGCAGTACTTC. Translation gives CASSQLRTSDIYEQYF.

This chain joins TRBV2 and TRBJ1-3; D might be TRBD1 (6 bases). Trimming removed 6 bases from V and 7 bases from J, with 13 bases in between. The CDR3 has 13 amino acids. Germline-derived CDR1 and CDR2 are SNHLY and FYNNEI. The CDR3 protein is CASSRGPTNTIYF. The CDR3 bases are TGTGCCAGCAGCCGGGGGCCGACGAACACCATATATTTT.

The gene calls are TRBV23-1 and TRBJ2-1, with 9 bases aligning to TRBD2. TRBV23-1 is designated an ORF whose function remains uncertain. The CDR3 totals 16 residues. V shed 0 bases, J shed 4 bases, and the junction held 4 bases outside the gene matches. The CDR3 sequence is CASSQSWLAGYNEQFF. In nucleotides, the CDR3 is TGCGCCAGCAGTCAATCGTGGCTAGCGGGGTACAATGAGCAGTTCTTC.

This chain links TRBV5-1 with TRBJ2-1; D gene ambiguous. The CDR3 has 12 residues. The V end lost 0 bases, the J end lost 9 bases, and 7 bases lay between the germline ends. Germline-derived CDR1 and CDR2 are SGHRS and YFSETQ. This CDR3 reads CASSLAIGEQFF. The CDR3 nucleotides read TGCGCCAGCAGCTTGGCGATCGGTGAGCAGTTCTTC.

Comment on this clone: A far larger clone is a single base away, which makes a read error likely. The chain uses TRBV6-1 and TRBJ1-2; TRBD1 matches 8 bases. This CDR3 contains 13 residues. V shed 6 bases and J 2 bases; nucleotides not matched to a gene: 2. CDR1 and CDR2 from the germline V gene are MNHNS and SASEGT. This chain's CDR3 is CASSRDRNYGYTF. CDR3 bases: TGTGCCAGCAGCCGGGACAGGAACTATGGCTACACCTTC.

The chain is built from TRBV27 and TRBJ1-2, with 8 bases identical to TRBD1. The CDR3 runs to 15 residues. Germline values: CDR1 MNHEY, CDR2 SMNVEV (reference sequence). V lost 6 bases and J lost 0; bases outside the gene matches: 6. The CDR3 region has the DNA TGTGCCAGCAGGGGGGGACAGGCGACTAACTATGGCTACACCTTC. Translating it yields CASRGGQATNYGYTF.

V gene TRBV28 combines with J gene TRBJ1-1, with D unclear. Germline V gives CDR1 MDHEN, CDR2 SYDVKM. The CDR3 consists of 13 residues. Trimming took off 4 bases at V and 4 bases at J, with 10 bases between the two ends. The chain's CDR3 is CASSSLSTTEAFF. The CDR3 DNA reads TGTGCCAGCAGTTCACTCTCGACCACTGAAGCTTTCTTT.

In its sample, this clone was seen a few times. CDR3 protein: CASSVGVEQFF. The DNA for the CDR3 is TGTGCCAGCAGCGTAGGGGTTGAGCAGTTCTTC. The chain couples TRBV9 to TRBJ2-1, with D unclear. Germline V gives CDR1 SGDLS, CDR2 YYNGEE. The ends were cut back, 0 bases at V and 9 bases at J, with 4 bases in the middle. This CDR3 contains 11 residues. The entire variable domain, with the rest obtained from reference TRBV9 and TRBJ2-1, is as follows: DSGVTQTPKHLITATGQRVTLRCSPRSGDLSVYWYQQSLDQGLQFLIQYYNGEERAKGNILERFSAQQFPDLHSELNLSSLELGDSALYFCASSVGVEQFFGPGTRLTVL.

The V call is TRBV28, the J call TRBJ2-7; TRBD1 is a possible D gene (6 bases). Trimming removed 7 bases from V and 5 bases from J, with 12 bases in between. This CDR3 is 12 amino acids long. Germline lookup yields CDR1 MDHEN and CDR2 SYDVKM. DNA of the CDR3: TGTGCCAGCACCCAGGGGTTCAACGAGCAGTACTTC. This translates into CASTQGFNEQYF.

This rearrangement joins TRBV9 to TRBJ2-1; the D gene is possibly TRBD2 (5 bases). Germline-derived CDR1 and CDR2 are SGDLS and YYNGEE. Trimming stripped 4 bases from V and 4 bases from J, with 9 bases between. This CDR3 has 13 amino acids. In DNA form, the CDR3 reads TGTGCCAGCAGCTCCGGGATGTACAATGAGCAGTTCTTC. This translates into CASSSGMYNEQFF.

The chain uses TRBV5-1 and TRBJ1-5; TRBD1 is a possible D gene (6 bases). The germline gives CDR1 SGHRS, CDR2 YFSETQ. Trimming pared 0 bases from V and 9 bases from J, leaving 19 bases between. The CDR3 has 16 residues. DNA of the CDR3: TGCGCCAGCAGCTTGGATGGGGCACAGGGACACGGGCCCCAGCATTTT. Its protein is CASSLDGAQGHGPQHF. The variable domain in full, with the rest retrieved from reference TRBV5-1 and TRBJ1-5, is KAGVTQTPRYLIKTRGQQVTLSCSPISGHRSVSWYQQTPGQGLQFLFEYFSETQRNKGNFPGRFSGRQFSNSRSEMNVSTLELGDSALYLCASSLDGAQGHGPQHFGDGTRLSIL.

This chain uses TRBV28 with TRBJ1-4; a possible D gene is TRBD1 (6 bases). The CDR3 totals 14 residues. The V gene lost 5 bases and the J gene lost 10 bases, with 17 bases spanning the gap. Germline CDR1 MDHEN, CDR2 SYDVKM. CDR3 bases: TGTGCCAGCAGTCGCGGACAGTGGATTGGAAAACTGTTTTTT. Its protein is CASSRGQWIGKLFF. The whole variable domain, filled in from reference TRBV28 and TRBJ1-4, reads DVKVTQSSRYLVKRTGEKVFLECVQDMDHENMFWYRQDPGLGLRLIYFSYDVKMKEKGDIPEGYSVSREKKERFSLILESASTNQTSMYLCASSRGQWIGKLFFGSGTQLSVL.

The V gene is TRBV27, the J gene TRBJ2-2; D call uncertain. The V gene's germline CDR1 is MNHEY and CDR2 SMNVEV (reference sequence). Trimming stripped 9 bases from V and 8 bases from J, with 10 bases between. The CDR3 loop spans 11 amino acids. CDR3 DNA: TGTGCCAGTCGTCAAGAGGGGGAGCTGTTTTTT. This sequence encodes CASRQEGELFF.

The rearrangement uses TRBV6-1 and TRBJ2-7, with D perhaps TRBD1 (5 bases). CDR3 length: 13 residues. V lost 6 bases and J lost 2, with 11 bases in between. Germline-derived CDR1 and CDR2 are MNHNS and SASEGT. CDR3 protein: CASSKGSTYEQYF. The CDR3 coding sequence is TGTGCCAGCAGCAAGGGGTCGACCTACGAGCAGTACTTC.

This chain uses TRBV5-1 with TRBJ2-7; 10 nucleotides agree with TRBD2. In germline, CDR1 is SGHRS, CDR2 YFSETQ. Losses at the gene ends were 4 bases for V and 2 bases for J; bases not matched to a gene: 6. This CDR3 is 15 amino acids long. The CDR3 reads CASSIGLAAPYEQYF. The CDR3, as DNA: TGCGCCAGCAGCATAGGACTAGCGGCCCCCTACGAGCAGTACTTC.

Here the CDR3 DNA reads TGTGCCAGCGCCTACCAGAAGAACTTACAAGAGACCCAGTACTTC. Protein product: CASAYQKNLQETQYF. The V and J genes are TRBV27 and TRBJ2-5; D gene uncertain. V lost 8 bases and J 2 bases, leaving 18 bases between the germline ends. The CDR3 sequence is 15 residues long. Per the germline V gene, CDR1 is MNHEY and CDR2 is SMNVEV (reference sequence).

This clone was detected once. The rearrangement uses TRBV4-2 and TRBJ1-1, with TRBD1 matching over 7 bases. Germline assignment: CDR1 LGHNA and CDR2 YNFKEQ. J was trimmed by 3 bases and V by 6 bases; bases with no gene match: 4. This CDR3 is built from 13 residues. The chain's CDR3 is CASSPDRDTEAFF. As DNA, the CDR3 is TGTGCCAGCAGTCCCGACAGGGACACTGAAGCTTTCTTT.

This rearrangement joins TRBV6-6 to TRBJ1-3; 7 bases are shared with TRBD1. The CDR3 covers 14 residues. The V segment lost 5 bases and the J segment 4 bases; nucleotides outside the gene matches: 5. CDR1 is MNHNY and CDR2 is SVGAGI in the germline V gene (reference sequence). CDR3 nucleotide sequence: TGTGCCAGCAGTAAGGGACAGACAGGAAACACCATATATTTT. Residues: CASSKGQTGNTIYF.

V is TRBV27 and J is TRBJ2-7, with 12 bases matching TRBD2. V gave up 2 bases and J gave up 9 bases; unmatched junction bases: 5. This CDR3 is 14 amino acids long. The V gene's germline CDR1 is MNHEY and CDR2 SMNVEV (reference sequence). The CDR3, as DNA: TGTGCCAGCAGTTTAGAGACTAGCGGGAGCCCGCAGTACTTC. Encoded protein: CASSLETSGSPQYF.

The chain couples TRBV11-1 to TRBJ2-5; 8 nucleotides agree with TRBD2. V lost 6 bases, J lost 4 bases, and 7 bases stayed unmatched. There are 14 residues in the CDR3. Germline CDR1 is SGHAT and CDR2 is FQDESV (reference sequence). The CDR3 loop reads CASRRAGVGETQYF. In DNA form, the CDR3 reads TGTGCCAGCAGAAGAGCGGGAGTGGGAGAGACCCAGTACTTC.

This clone was recorded many times. The chain joins TRBV28 to TRBJ2-3; perhaps TRBD1 as D (5 bases). Germline V lookup: CDR1 MDHEN, CDR2 SYDVKM. Trimming cost V 2 bases and J 2 bases, with 17 bases left between them. This CDR3 is 17 amino acids long. DNA for the CDR3: TGTGCCAGCAGTTTAGGGGCAACCGTCTTGATCACAGATACGCAGTATTTT. It yields the protein CASSLGATVLITDTQYF.